Below, one T cell receptor (beta chain) is given with its context. The CDR3 consists of 12 residues. The germline V and J ends were trimmed by 3 bases and 5 bases, with 10 bases remaining between them. Germline values: CDR1 DFQATT, CDR2 SNEGSKA (reference sequence). This sample was included in a study of T-cell reconstitution after alpha-beta-depleted transplantation in children. It was with unique molecular identifiers that the TCRbeta library was prepared. MiXCR was run by TCRdb on the PCR reads, yielding one entry per CDR3 protein. The sample holds 60,000 to 80,000 distinct CDR3 sequences, 7% to 8% seen once.

The starting material was PBMCs from the stem cell graft donor, obtained from the stem cell graft. The rearrangement links TRBV20-1 to TRBJ1-1; D unresolved. The origin of this receptor is a human donor who donated a stem cell graft to a child with acute lymphoblastic leukemia. CDR3 nucleotides: TGCAGTGCTAGGGAAGGGAGGACTGAAGCTTTCTTT. This gives the protein CSAREGRTEAFF.